Below, 19 T cell receptor beta chains from the same sample are listed, as sequenced in a study of cytomegalovirus exposure and HLA in healthy donors. 60 Vbeta and 13 Jbeta primers were used in PCR. Libraries were prepared by immunoSEQ multiplex PCR; TCRdb keeps only in-frame clonotypes and omits some of them. The repertoire holds around 170,000 clones, with about four fifths as singletons. Source material: PBMCs. The receptor set was obtained from a woman aged 50 to 60 in good health and CMV-seropositive.

The DNA for the CDR3 is TGCGCCAGCAGCTTGTCGGCAGGGAAAAACGGCTACACCTTC. It codes for CASSLSAGKNGYTF. This sequence joins TRBV5-1 and TRBJ1-2, with a possible D match to TRBD1 (5 bases). There are 14 residues in the CDR3. Germline CDR1 and CDR2: SGHRS and YFSETQ. V lost 1 base, J lost 8 bases, and 15 bases lay in between.

J is TRBJ1-4 and V is TRBV5-1; TRBD1 agrees at 8 bases. With V trimmed by 4 bases and J by 2 bases, 7 bases remained unmatched. CDR3 size: 16 residues. From germline, CDR1 is SGHRS and CDR2 YFSETQ. The DNA for the CDR3 is TGCGCCAGCAGCGCCCAGGGGGCGACGACTAATGAAAAACTGTTTTTT. This translates into CASSAQGATTNEKLFF.

J is TRBJ1-1 and V is TRBV7-2; the D is unclear. With 1 base removed from V and 7 bases from J, the gap between germline ends came to 13 bases. The CDR3 has 14 residues. The germline gives CDR1 SGHTA, CDR2 FQGNSA. CDR3 protein: CASSLGHWADEAFF. DNA of the CDR3: TGTGCCAGCAGCTTAGGCCATTGGGCAGATGAAGCTTTCTTT. Variable domain in full (rest from reference TRBV7-2 and TRBJ1-1): GAGVSQSPSNKVTEKGKDVELRCDPISGHTALYWYRQSLGQGLEFLIYFQGNSAPDKSGLPSDRFSAERTGGSVSTLTIQRTQQEDSAVYLCASSLGHWADEAFFGQGTRLTVV.

This clone was counted only a few times. V usage is TRBV5-6 and J usage is TRBJ2-7; D might be TRBD2 (6 bases). This CDR3 spans 14 amino acids. Germline V gene sequence: CDR1 SGHDT, CDR2 YYEEEE. The germline V and J ends were trimmed by 4 bases and 6 bases, with 17 bases remaining between them. Here the CDR3 reads CASSARGTIGEQYF. The CDR3 bases are TGTGCCAGCAGCGCCCGCGGGACCATTGGCGAGCAGTACTTC.

The V call is TRBV13, the J call TRBJ1-5; D may be TRBD1 (5 bases). V was trimmed by 6 bases and J by 4 bases, leaving 7 bases between them. Germline V gene sequence: CDR1 PRHDT, CDR2 FYEKMQ (reference sequence). The CDR3 spans 12 residues. The CDR3 here is CASSPGNQPQHF. The CDR3, as DNA: TGTGCCAGCAGTCCAGGGAATCAGCCCCAGCATTTT.

This chain links TRBV11-1 with TRBJ2-3; 9 bases agree with TRBD2. The CDR3 has 15 amino acids. Trimming removed 4 bases from V and 0 bases from J; junction bases left unmatched: 2. CDR1 is SGHAT, CDR2 FQDESV, per germline (reference sequence). The CDR3, as DNA: TGTGCCAGCAGCTCGCGGGGGGGTAGCACAGATACGCAGTATTTT. The encoded protein is CASSSRGGSTDTQYF.

In this sample, this clone turned up many times. The chain joins TRBV6-5 to TRBJ1-1, with D uncertain. The CDR3 contains 14 residues. CDR1 and CDR2 from the germline V gene are MNHEY and SVGAGI. Trimming shortened V by 6 bases and J by 1 base, and 12 bases separated the two germline ends. The CDR3 spells CASSSAQPNTEAFF. CDR3 in DNA: TGTGCCAGCAGCTCAGCACAGCCGAACACTGAAGCTTTCTTT.

This chain joins TRBV28 and TRBJ2-2, with 11 positions matching TRBD2. The CDR3 contains 16 residues. Germline lookup yields CDR1 MDHEN and CDR2 SYDVKM. Trimming took 6 bases from V and 5 from J; bases not matched to a gene: 8. The CDR3, as DNA: TGTGCCAGCAGCAGGAAGACTAGCGGGGTAACCGGGGAGCTGTTTTTT. Protein sequence: CASSRKTSGVTGELFF.

This clone was counted only a few times. The chain combines TRBV7-2 with TRBJ2-7; a possible D gene is TRBD1 (6 bases). From germline, CDR1 is SGHTA and CDR2 FQGNSA. Trimming took 2 bases from V and 0 from J, leaving 11 bases between them. The CDR3 is made up of 15 amino acids. In DNA, the CDR3 is TGTGCCAGCAGCTTATACAGGACAGCCTCCTACGAGCAGTACTTC. It is translated as CASSLYRTASYEQYF.

This clone was counted only a few times. The V gene is TRBV5-6, the J gene TRBJ2-5; TRBD1 matches 9 bases. The ends lost 3 bases at V and 5 bases at J; junction bases unmatched: 5. Germline loops: CDR1 SGHDT, CDR2 YYEEEE. The CDR3 runs to 14 residues. The CDR3 reads CASSWTGTGETQYF. For the CDR3, the DNA is TGTGCCAGCAGCTGGACAGGGACAGGGGAGACCCAGTACTTC. The complete variable domain, with remaining parts taken from reference TRBV5-6 and TRBJ2-5, reads DAGVTQSPTHLIKTRGQQVTLRCSPKSGHDTVSWYQQALGQGPQFIFQYYEEEERQRGNFPDRFSGHQFPNYSSELNVNALLLGDSALYLCASSWTGTGETQYFGPGTRLLVL.

V is TRBV7-2 and J is TRBJ1-5; D not certain. Germline V lookup: CDR1 SGHTA, CDR2 FQGNSA. The CDR3 is made up of 13 amino acids. V lost 5 bases and J 5 bases, leaving 10 bases between the germline ends. CDR3 sequence reads: CASSPSRDQPQHF. The CDR3 DNA follows: TGTGCCAGCAGCCCCTCGAGGGATCAGCCCCAGCATTTT.

The chain links TRBV2 to TRBJ2-5; tentative D call: TRBD2 (6 bases). Germline assignment: CDR1 SNHLY and CDR2 FYNNEI. V was clipped by 4 bases and J by 4 bases, with 16 bases between them. The CDR3 length is 15 residues. The CDR3: CASSGEASWVETQYF. The CDR3 coding sequence is TGTGCCAGCAGTGGGGAGGCTAGTTGGGTAGAGACCCAGTACTTC.

The V and J genes are TRBV11-2 and TRBJ2-1, with TRBD2 identical over 8 bases. Germline-derived CDR1 and CDR2 are SGHAT and FQNNGV. V lost 4 bases, J lost 9 bases, and 14 bases stayed unmatched. This CDR3 spans 16 amino acids. The CDR3: CASSSRLYGSGGEQFF. The DNA for the CDR3 is TGTGCCAGCAGCTCCCGTTTATACGGGAGCGGGGGTGAGCAGTTCTTC.

V and J are TRBV14 and TRBJ2-2; D might be TRBD1 (6 bases). CDR3 length: 15 residues. Germline V gives CDR1 SGHDN, CDR2 FVKESK. Trimming shortened V by 0 bases and J by 1 base, and 6 bases separated the two germline ends. CDR3 nucleotide sequence: TGTGCCAGCAGCCAAGACAGGGGGAACACCGGGGAGCTGTTTTTT. Translating gives CASSQDRGNTGELFF.

This chain joins TRBV5-5 and TRBJ1-1; unclear D gene. The CDR3 loop spans 13 amino acids. Per germline, CDR1 SGHKS and CDR2 YYEKEE (reference sequence). V lost 5 bases and J lost 0, with 8 bases in between. The CDR3 DNA reads as TGTGCCAGCAGACATGATTTGAACACTGAAGCTTTCTTT. It codes for CASRHDLNTEAFF.

This rearrangement joins TRBV19 to TRBJ1-1; no clear D. The CDR3 consists of 14 residues. Trimming took 3 bases from V and 2 from J, leaving 10 bases between them. CDR1 LNHDA and CDR2 SQIVND come from the germline V gene (reference sequence). The CDR3 bases are TGTGCCAGTAGTATCGGACGGGATAACACTGAAGCTTTCTTT. It specifies CASSIGRDNTEAFF.

The sample holds a few counts of this clone. The gene calls are TRBV25-1 and TRBJ1-4; possible D gene TRBD1, 5 bases. Germline V CDR1 and CDR2: MGHDK, SYGVNS. The CDR3 loop spans 14 amino acids. Between the trimmed V and J ends, which lost 2 bases and 5 bases, there was a span of 9 bases. CDR3: CASSEPGLNEKLFF. CDR3 bases: TGTGCCAGCAGTGAACCAGGGTTGAATGAAAAACTGTTTTTT.

The chain links TRBV29-1 to TRBJ1-3, with 10 bases fitting TRBD1. The V gene end was trimmed by 6 bases and the J gene end by 5 bases; junction bases not matched to a gene: 4. CDR3 length: 13 residues. From germline, CDR1 is SQVTM and CDR2 ANQGSEA. The CDR3 loop reads CSVGQGDRNTIYF. Here the CDR3 DNA reads TGCAGCGTCGGACAGGGGGATAGAAACACCATATATTTT. Supplemented by reference TRBV29-1 and TRBJ1-3, the full variable domain reads SAVISQKPSRDICQRGTSLTIQCQVDSQVTMMFWYRQQPGQSLTLIATANQGSEATYESGFVIDKFPISRPNLTFSTLTVSNMSPEDSSIYLCSVGQGDRNTIYFGEGSWLTVV.

The rearrangement joins TRBV15 to TRBJ2-2, with 8 bases fitting TRBD2. With V trimmed by 0 bases and J by 7 bases, 4 bases remained unmatched. In germline, CDR1 is LNHNV, CDR2 YYDKDF (reference sequence). The length of the CDR3 is 15 residues. In DNA, the CDR3 is TGTGCCACCAGCAGAGAAGGACTAGCCTACGGGGAGCTGTTTTTT. The encoded protein is CATSREGLAYGELFF. Supplemented by reference TRBV15 and TRBJ2-2, the full variable domain reads DAMVIQNPRYQVTQFGKPVTLSCSQTLNHNVMYWYQQKSSQAPKLLFHYYDKDFNNEADTPDNFQSRRPNTSFCFLDIRSPGLGDTAMYLCATSREGLAYGELFFGEGSRLTVL.